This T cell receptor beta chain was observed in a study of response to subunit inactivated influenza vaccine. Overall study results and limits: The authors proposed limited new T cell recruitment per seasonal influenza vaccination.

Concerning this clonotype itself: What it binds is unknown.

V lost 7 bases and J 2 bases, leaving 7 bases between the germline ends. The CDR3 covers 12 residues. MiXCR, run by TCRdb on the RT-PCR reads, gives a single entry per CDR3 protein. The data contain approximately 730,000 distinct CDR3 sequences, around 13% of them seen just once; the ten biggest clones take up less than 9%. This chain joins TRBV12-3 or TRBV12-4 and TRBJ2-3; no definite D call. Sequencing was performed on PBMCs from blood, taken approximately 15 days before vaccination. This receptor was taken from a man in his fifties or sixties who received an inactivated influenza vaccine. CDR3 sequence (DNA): TGTGCCAGCATCCTAAACACAGATACGCAGTATTTT. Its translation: CASILNTDTQYF.